The T cell receptor beta chain described here comes from a study of shared clonotypes between healthy human individuals (dated by TCRdb to about 2020). Notes on the research overall: The cohort included three men and a couple of women between 18 and 49 years of age. For each donor, CD4 naive and CD4 memory were each run on three plates, CD8 naive on two plates, and CD8 memory on one plate. To estimate repertoire size and how much clonotype sharing occurs between individuals, the study deeply sequenced the blood TCR repertoires of 4 to 6 healthy adults. Different laboratories and diverse techniques were used to prepare libraries and sequence TCR repertoires, to increase sequencing depth and limit assay-specific biases. Per donor, leukapheresis produced somewhere between about 0.94 and 10 billion PBMCs.

Donors were healthy HIV-negative adults with no recently reported acute infections or vaccinations. Every donor was a Caucasian adult residing in Nashville, Tennessee, USA. Magnetic negative selection was used to enrich CD4+ T cells, after which naive cells were positively selected on CD45RA and the negative fraction became the memory subset. After blood collection by leukapheresis, PBMCs were isolated using Ficoll-Histopaque density gradient centrifugation and then cryopreserved in the vapor phase of liquid nitrogen. Analytical flow cytometry was used to check the purity and quantity of each magnetically sorted T cell population. Each sorted fraction had its genomic DNA isolated and then quantified by UV absorbance on a Nanodrop 2000c. On this clone itself: Its antigen is not yet known. Base qualities are missing; no much larger clone stands one base away.

V gives up 0 bases and J gives up 5 bases, and the segment between their germline ends measures 11 bases. The germline V gene (reference sequence) sets CDR1 to SGHNT and CDR2 to YYREEE. The CDR3 spans 14 residues, from the cysteine through the phenylalanine. Only the CDR3 DNA stays, 42 bases, in frame from base 1. Broader findings and caveats from the paper: Higher generation probabilities were observed for clonotypes shared by all four sorted-subset donors than for non-shared clonotypes. When several donors were compared, the shared fraction of clonotypes was approximately 5% for naive CD4, 3.5% to 4% for naive CD8, about 2.4% for memory CD4, and roughly 0.43% for memory CD8. Even with the large sequencing depth, rarefaction of the sorted-subset datasets indicated that sequencing was incomplete. Larger estimated clonotype richness was generally found for naive subsets than for memory subsets. Pairwise subsampling indicated that sequencing depth was expected to affect the degree of clonotype sharing among donors. Sampling was restricted to blood, and TCR repertoires in tissues likely differ from the TCR repertoires found in blood. The small number of donors limited the genetic and exposure-history diversity represented.

Using the deep immunoSEQ assay, TCR CDR3 regions were amplified from genomic DNA by multiplex PCR. Extracted genomic DNA from each cell subset was spread evenly across all wells of several immunoSEQ 96-well plates, with each plate serving as a replicate. For sorted subsets, 200 ng of genomic DNA, equivalent to 25,000 to 35,000 T cell genomes, went into each replicate PCR. The purified libraries were quantified using a Qubit 3.0 fluorometer, sized with a Bioanalyzer 2100, and then quantified again using the KAPA Library Quantification kit. Each immunoSEQ 96-well plate was sequenced on its own single-read 150-cycle Illumina NextSeq 550 flow cell. For the original study's pipeline: Because only junctional sequences without quality scores were contained in the immunoSEQ output, filtering matching that applied to full-length reads could not be performed. To assign V/J genes and CDR3, sequences were annotated using PyIR, a Python wrapper for IgBLAST v1.9, with IMGT germline references. Reads with weak V/J assignments (E-value above 1e-6), missing CDR3, stop codons, out-of-frame junctions, or ambiguous translated residues were removed. V3J clonotypes were defined by identical inferred V gene, J gene, and CDR3 amino acid sequence. Percentage overlap between repertoires was calculated by dividing the number of shared unique clonotypes by the size of the smaller repertoire. Repertoire richness was assessed with RTK rarefaction, the Chao1 estimator, and Recon v2.1 estimates of unobserved clonotypes. For all TCRbeta clonotypes obtained by the gDNA method from a handful of donors, generation probabilities were computed with OLGA. In TCRdb, the immuneACCESS table is reduced to in-frame sequences with V and J assigned. These tables do not hold every clone; where another copy was compared, an unresolved V gene accounts for under half, and the others remain unexplained. The V and J calls and the clone size are those of that table, but D and trimming were determined from the DNA. The sample has about 2,500,000 clones on record, 85% to 95% of them singletons. The ten biggest clones cover around 0.15% of the sample.

The clonotype originates from a young man in good health. The sequenced sample was naive CD4+ T cells sorted from blood. The sample's cell subset or site label, in plain terms: CD45RA+ positively selected. Recombination joined TRBV5-4 with TRBJ2-5, with the D gene uncertain. The sequenced DNA: TGTGCCAGCAGCTTGGAGAGTATAACGGAGACCCAGTACTTC. Translation gives CASSLESITETQYF. Supplemented by the reference TRBV5-4 and TRBJ2-5 proteins around the CDR3, the complete variable domain is ETGVTQSPTHLIKTRGQQVTLRCSSQSGHNTVSWYQQALGQGPQFIFQYYREEENGRGNFPPRFSGLQFPNYSSELNVNALELDDSALYLCASSLESITETQYFGPGTRLLVL.